These T cell receptor beta chains were read from a single sample in a study of shared clonotypes between healthy human individuals. Profiled with immunoSEQ multiplex PCR; TCRdb holds only in-frame clones, not every one. Among about 320,000 clones listed, over 75% were seen once. The material sequenced was memory CD8+ T cells sorted from blood. All receptors derive from a young man in good health. The CDR3 runs from the conserved cysteine through the conserved F or W. A D gene is named only where the DNA matches it firmly. Clone size is stated in some rows and not others, as once, few, many or a class when expanded.

J: TRBJ2-5; V: TRBV6-5; size: -; D: -; DNA: TGTGCCAGCAGACCGGGACTGAAGTACCAAGAGACCCAGTACTTC; CDR3: CASRPGLKYQETQYF
J: TRBJ2-3; V: TRBV18; size: -; D: -; DNA: TGTGCCAGCTCACCGTGGTACACAGATACGCAGTATTTT; CDR3: CASSPWYTDTQYF
J: TRBJ2-7; V: TRBV14; size: -; D: TRBD2; DNA: TGTGCCAGCAGCCAAGAATTAGCGGGGGGCTACGAGCAGTACTTC; CDR3: CASSQELAGGYEQYF
J: TRBJ1-5; V: TRBV5-1; size: -; D: -; DNA: TGCGCCAGCAGCCTCTTAGGGCCGGGCCTTAATCAGCCCCAGCATTTT; CDR3: CASSLLGPGLNQPQHF
J: TRBJ2-7; V: TRBV9; size: -; D: -; DNA: TGTGCCAGCAGCGTGGACGGGAGCTCCTACGAGCAGTACTTC; CDR3: CASSVDGSSYEQYF
J: TRBJ1-2; V: TRBV5-4; size: -; D: -; DNA: TGTGCCAGCAGCTTGCCTTTTTCGGGGGACGGCGATGGCTACACCTTC; CDR3: CASSLPFSGDGDGYTF
J: TRBJ2-7; V: TRBV11-2; size: -; D: -; DNA: TGTGCCAGCAGCTTAGATCGGGCGGACGAAGGTTACGAGCAGTACTTC; CDR3: CASSLDRADEGYEQYF
J: TRBJ1-5; V: TRBV6-1; size: many; D: TRBD1; DNA: TGTGCCAGCAGGGTAACAGGGGATAGCAATCAGCCCCAGCATTTT; CDR3: CASRVTGDSNQPQHF
J: TRBJ2-1; V: TRBV4-3; size: -; D: TRBD2; DNA: TGCGCCAGCAGCCAAGCCCTAGCGGGAGGCCGATACAATGAGCAGTTCTTC; CDR3: CASSQALAGGRYNEQFF
J: TRBJ2-3; V: TRBV28; size: -; D: -; DNA: TGTGCCAGCAGTTATCGACCGGGACCAGATACGCAGTATTTT; CDR3: CASSYRPGPDTQYF
J: TRBJ1-1; V: TRBV5-6; size: -; D: -; DNA: TGTGCCAGCAACCTAGGGGGAGCTGGGGCTGAAGCTTTCTTT; CDR3: CASNLGGAGAEAFF
J: TRBJ1-1; V: TRBV19; size: -; D: -; DNA: TGTGCCAGTAGTATAGGCGTGGGAGCGATGAACACTGAAGCTTTCTTT; CDR3: CASSIGVGAMNTEAFF
J: TRBJ2-7; V: TRBV19; size: -; D: -; DNA: TGTGCCAGTAGTCCCCGGGACGGATCCTACGAGCAGTACTTC; CDR3: CASSPRDGSYEQYF
J: TRBJ1-6; V: TRBV7-2; size: -; D: -; DNA: TGTGCCAGCAGCTTAGAAGGAGTGGGGAATTCACCCCTCCACTTT; CDR3: CASSLEGVGNSPLHF
J: TRBJ2-1; V: TRBV30; size: -; D: TRBD1; DNA: TGTGCCCGCAGGGGGACAGCTTTCAATGAGCAGTTCTTC; CDR3: CARRGTAFNEQFF
J: TRBJ2-3; V: TRBV7-7; size: -; D: -; DNA: TGTGCTAGCAGCGACGTCGGCACAGATACGCAGTATTTT; CDR3: CASSDVGTDTQYF
J: TRBJ2-7; V: TRBV14; size: -; D: -; DNA: TGTGCCAGCAGTCAATTAGGACCATCTGGCGAGCAGTACTTC; CDR3: CASSQLGPSGEQYF
J: TRBJ2-3; V: TRBV5-6; size: -; D: TRBD1; DNA: TGTGCCAGCAGCATCGACAGGGCTGGAACGCAGTATTTT; CDR3: CASSIDRAGTQYF
J: TRBJ2-7; V: TRBV28; size: once; D: -; DNA: TGTGCCAGCACCGAAGAGTCGGACGAAACCGCCGAGCAGTACTTC; CDR3: CASTEESDETAEQYF
J: TRBJ2-7; V: TRBV7-9; size: -; D: TRBD2; DNA: TGTGCCAGCAGGCCGGTGGGACTAGCGTACGAGCAGTACTTC; CDR3: CASRPVGLAYEQYF
J: TRBJ2-7; V: TRBV27; size: -; D: -; DNA: TGTGCCAGCAGTTCGGACCCGACTAGCGAGCAGTACTTC; CDR3: CASSSDPTSEQYF
J: TRBJ2-7; V: TRBV4-1; size: many; D: TRBD2; DNA: TGCGCCAGCAGCCAAGTATTAGCGGGAAGAAACTACGAGCAGTACTTC; CDR3: CASSQVLAGRNYEQYF
J: TRBJ2-7; V: TRBV11-2; size: -; D: -; DNA: TGTGCCAGCAGCACGGGACTTCATTACGAGCAGTACTTC; CDR3: CASSTGLHYEQYF
J: TRBJ2-5; V: TRBV18; size: -; D: -; DNA: TGTGCCAGCTCACCACCAGCCGGTGGGGAGACCCAGTACTTC; CDR3: CASSPPAGGETQYF
J: TRBJ2-3; V: TRBV7-6; size: few; D: -; DNA: TGTGCCAGCAGCACCTACAAAGCAAGGGTGGATAGCACAGATACGCAGTATTTT; CDR3: CASSTYKARVDSTDTQYF
J: TRBJ2-4; V: TRBV19; size: -; D: -; DNA: TGTGCCAGTAGTAGCCGATCCGGGGGACGGGTAGTTGACGTAGCCAAAAACATTCAGTACTTC; CDR3: CASSSRSGGRVVDVAKNIQYF
J: TRBJ2-4; V: TRBV7-9; size: -; D: -; DNA: TGTGCCAGCAGCTCGCCAGGGCAAGCCAAAAACATTCAGTACTTC; CDR3: CASSSPGQAKNIQYF
J: TRBJ2-2; V: TRBV7-9; size: once; D: -; DNA: TGTGCCAGCGGTGGAGGGTCGGGCACCGGGGAGCTGTTTTTT; CDR3: CASGGGSGTGELFF
J: TRBJ2-7; V: TRBV7-2; size: -; D: -; DNA: TGTGCCAGCAGCTTAAACCCCACCTACGAGCAGTACTTC; CDR3: CASSLNPTYEQYF
J: TRBJ2-3; V: TRBV27; size: -; D: TRBD2; DNA: TGTGCCAGCAGTTTATCGAAAGCGGGAGGGCCGGTAGATACGCAGTATTTT; CDR3: CASSLSKAGGPVDTQYF
J: TRBJ2-3; V: TRBV10-2; size: -; D: -; DNA: TGCGCCAGCAGTGAGACAGCTCGCACAGATACGCAGTATTTT; CDR3: CASSETARTDTQYF
J: TRBJ2-7; V: TRBV4-3; size: -; D: -; DNA: TGCGCCAGCAGCCAAGAAACCTGGACAGATGGAGCTCGCATCTACGAGCAGTACTTC; CDR3: CASSQETWTDGARIYEQYF
J: TRBJ1-2; V: TRBV7-9; size: -; D: TRBD1; DNA: TGTGCCAGCAGCGTCACAGGGGAATATTATGGCTACACCTTC; CDR3: CASSVTGEYYGYTF
J: TRBJ1-6; V: TRBV13; size: -; D: -; DNA: TGTGCCAGCAGCTTCGGGATATTAAATAATTCACCCCTCCACTTT; CDR3: CASSFGILNNSPLHF
J: TRBJ1-3; V: TRBV4-1; size: -; D: -; DNA: TGCGCCAGCAGCCAAGGATCGGGGACGACCATATATTTT; CDR3: CASSQGSGTTIYF
J: TRBJ2-7; V: TRBV6-6; size: -; D: -; DNA: TGTGCCAGCAGTTTGGTTTTCGGGTACGAGCAGTACTTC; CDR3: CASSLVFGYEQYF
J: TRBJ2-1; V: TRBV7-2; size: -; D: TRBD2; DNA: TGTGCCAGCAGCGCCTTGAGACTAGCGGGGGGGCCGTCCTACAATGAGCAGTTCTTC; CDR3: CASSALRLAGGPSYNEQFF
J: TRBJ2-2; V: TRBV10-2; size: -; D: TRBD2; DNA: TGCGCCAGCAGTGTTAGCGGGAGTACCGGGGAGCTGTTTTTT; CDR3: CASSVSGSTGELFF
J: TRBJ2-7; V: TRBV7-9; size: -; D: -; DNA: TGTGCCAGCACCTGGTTGGGCCACTCATCCTACGAGCAGTACTTC; CDR3: CASTWLGHSSYEQYF
J: TRBJ2-7; V: TRBV7-6; size: once; D: TRBD2; DNA: TGTGCCAGCAGCTTAAAGGCTAGCGGGGTCTACGAGCAGTACTTC; CDR3: CASSLKASGVYEQYF